The rows below give T cell receptor beta chains drawn from one sample of a study of blood T cell repertoires in COVID-19. Generated by immunoSEQ multiplex PCR, the TCRdb table keeps only in-frame clones and is missing some. The repertoire holds 200,000 to 250,000 clones, with 82% as singletons. The material sequenced was peripheral blood. The receptors derive from a woman aged 40-49 years with acute or convalescent COVID-19. The CDR3 runs from the conserved cysteine through the conserved F or W. The D gene is left open where the match is weak. Part of the rows lack a size; the others show once, few, many or a class for expanded clones.

TRBJ2-1,few,TRBV7-9,.,TGTGCCAGCAGCCCCGAGGACTGGATTGGGAATGAGCAGTTCTTC,CASSPEDWIGNEQFF
TRBJ2-2,few,TRBV3-1/TRBV3-2,TRBD2,TGTGCCAGCAGCCATAGCCGGACTAGCGGGGGGACCGGGGAGCTGTTTTTT,CASSHSRTSGGTGELFF
TRBJ2-3,few,TRBV4-1,TRBD2,TGCGCCAGCAGCCGGGGGGGACTAGCGGGGAACACAGATACGCAGTATTTT,CASSRGGLAGNTDTQYF
TRBJ1-2,.,TRBV27,TRBD1,TGTGCCAGCAGTTCATCGGGACAGGGAGGTGGCTACACCTTC,CASSSSGQGGGYTF
TRBJ2-7,few,TRBV5-1,TRBD1,TGCGCCAGCAGCGATCGACAGGGTCCCTACGAGCAGTACTTC,CASSDRQGPYEQYF
TRBJ2-7,.,TRBV5-1,.,TGCGCCTCGAACAGGGTGGGGCGTCTCTTCCACGAGCAGTACTTC,CASNRVGRLFHEQYF
TRBJ2-3,.,TRBV5-8,TRBD2,TGTGCCAGCAGCATCACTAGCGGGGGGGACACAGATACGCAGTATTTT,CASSITSGGDTDTQYF
TRBJ2-7,.,TRBV18,TRBD1,TGTGCCAGCTCACCCTTCACCCGGGACAGAATCTACGAGCAGTACTTC,CASSPFTRDRIYEQYF
TRBJ1-1,.,TRBV30,.,TGTGCCTGGAGCGTAGGGGCACTCGAAGCTTTCTTT,CAWSVGALEAFF
TRBJ1-2,.,TRBV5-1,.,TGCGCCAGCAGCGCGGGCGGATACTATGGCTACACCTTC,CASSAGGYYGYTF
TRBJ2-7,few,TRBV19,TRBD2,TGTGCCAGTAGTGCGGGACTAGCCGGGGGGACCTACGAGCAGTACTTC,CASSAGLAGGTYEQYF
TRBJ2-7,.,TRBV19,.,TGTGCCAGTAGTAAGGGTCCCGGGAGCTCCTACGAGCAGTACTTC,CASSKGPGSSYEQYF
TRBJ1-5,.,TRBV12-3/TRBV12-4,.,TGTGCCAGCAGTCCTCGACAAAATCAGCCCCAGCATTTT,CASSPRQNQPQHF
TRBJ2-5,.,TRBV10-3,TRBD2,TGTGCCATCAGTGAGGTTCGACTAGCGGGGCAAGAGACCCAGTACTTC,CAISEVRLAGQETQYF
TRBJ2-7,.,TRBV6-2/TRBV6-3,.,TGTGCCAGCAGTTACTCGAAGGGGGGGCCTTTACACGAGCAGTACTTC,CASSYSKGGPLHEQYF
TRBJ2-5,few,TRBV29-1,.,TGCAGCGTTGACAGGGTACAGACCCAGTACTTC,CSVDRVQTQYF
TRBJ1-2,.,TRBV13,.,TGTGCCAGCAGCTTAGGCCGGTACGGGGGGCTTAACTATGGCTACACCTTC,CASSLGRYGGLNYGYTF
TRBJ2-7,.,TRBV4-2,.,TGTGCCAGCAGCCAAGCCGAACAGGCCCCCCGTTACTTC,CASSQAEQAPRYF
TRBJ2-3,.,TRBV2,.,TGTGCCAGCACTGGGGCGGCAATCGGGAGAACAGATACGCAGTATTTT,CASTGAAIGRTDTQYF
TRBJ1-2,.,TRBV3-1/TRBV3-2,TRBD1,TGTGCCAGCAGCCCCTCCGGGACAGGAGCTGGCTACACCTTC,CASSPSGTGAGYTF
TRBJ2-7,once,TRBV27,.,TGTGCCAGCAGTCTGAGCGCCACCTACGAGCAGTACTTC,CASSLSATYEQYF
TRBJ1-3,few,TRBV5-6,.,TGTGCCAGCAGCTTGGGAGAGCGGGGAGGATACTCTGGAAACACCATATATTTT,CASSLGERGGYSGNTIYF
TRBJ2-5,.,TRBV7-2,.,TGTGCCAGCAGCTCTCTACAAGAGACCCAGTACTTC,CASSSLQETQYF
TRBJ1-2,once,TRBV5-5,TRBD1,TGTGCCAGCAGCCCGGGACAGGGGAATGGCTACACCTTC,CASSPGQGNGYTF
TRBJ1-2,.,TRBV18,TRBD1,TGTGCCAGCTCACCTCTTGACGGGACAGGGATGTATGGCTACACCTTC,CASSPLDGTGMYGYTF
TRBJ1-2,.,TRBV19,.,TGTGCCAGTAGTATCGCAGGGTACTATGGCTACACCTTC,CASSIAGYYGYTF
TRBJ2-3,.,TRBV4-3,.,TGCGCCAGCAGCCAAGATCGCGACTTCACAGATACGCAGTATTTT,CASSQDRDFTDTQYF
TRBJ1-4,.,TRBV10-3,.,TGTGCCATCAGTGAGGTAGAGGGGAGGGAAAAACTGTTTTTT,CAISEVEGREKLFF
TRBJ2-3,.,TRBV30,TRBD2,TGTGCCTGGACAGGACTAGCGGGGGACTTTAATACGCAGTATTTT,CAWTGLAGDFNTQYF
TRBJ1-4,.,TRBV2,.,TGTGCCAGGACCAGGCCCCCGGGACACACTAATGAAAAACTGTTTTTT,CARTRPPGHTNEKLFF
TRBJ2-7,.,TRBV27,TRBD2,TGTGCCAGCAGTTTCTCGGGGGGGACTTCCCGCTACGAGCAGTACTTC,CASSFSGGTSRYEQYF
TRBJ2-2,.,TRBV7-3,.,TGTGCCAGCAGCTCCCCAGGAGGCACCGGGGAGCTGTTTTTT,CASSSPGGTGELFF
TRBJ2-1,.,TRBV9,TRBD2,TGTGCCAGCAGCTATCGGACTAGCGGGAATGAGCAGTTCTTC,CASSYRTSGNEQFF
TRBJ2-7,once,TRBV13,TRBD1,TGTGCCAGCAGCTTCGCCGTCCTCGACAGGGGGCCTGGAGAGGACGAGCAGTACTTC,CASSFAVLDRGPGEDEQYF
TRBJ1-5,.,TRBV2,TRBD1,TGTGCCAGCAGTGAATACAGGGGGCCCAATCAGCCCCAGCATTTT,CASSEYRGPNQPQHF
TRBJ1-6,.,TRBV5-1,.,TGCGCCAGCAGCTTGGACCGAGTTTCACCCCTCCACTTT,CASSLDRVSPLHF
TRBJ2-3,.,TRBV5-6,.,TGTGCCAGCAGCTTGGATAGAACTAGCACAGATACGCAGTATTTT,CASSLDRTSTDTQYF
TRBJ2-2,few,TRBV12-3/TRBV12-4,.,TGTGCCAGCAGTCTCTTAATCGGGGAGCTGTTTTTT,CASSLLIGELFF
TRBJ2-7,.,TRBV4-1,TRBD2,TGCGCCAGCAGCCAAGTCAGAGGGGAGGGCTACGAGCAGTACTTC,CASSQVRGEGYEQYF
TRBJ1-4,.,TRBV27,.,TGTGCCAGCAGTTCAGACAGATATAATGAAAAACTGTTTTTT,CASSSDRYNEKLFF
TRBJ1-1,.,TRBV6-5,TRBD1,TGTGCCAGCAGCTACAGGGGGATGAACACTGAAGCTTTCTTT,CASSYRGMNTEAFF
TRBJ1-4,.,TRBV20-1,TRBD1,TGCAGTGCTAGAGATCGGGACAGGGGGCTTTTT,CSARDRDRGLF
TRBJ1-1,.,TRBV6-4,.,TGTGCCAGCAGTGAAAGCTTAAGGGGCGGTGAAGCTTTCTTT,CASSESLRGGEAFF
TRBJ2-7,.,TRBV27,TRBD2,TGTGCCAGCAGAGGCGGGGGTTACCACGAGCAGTACTTC,CASRGGGYHEQYF
TRBJ2-1,.,TRBV3-1/TRBV3-2,TRBD2,TGTGCCAGCAGCCAGCGACGACTAGCGGGGGCCTACAATGAGCAGTTCTTC,CASSQRRLAGAYNEQFF
TRBJ1-6,once,TRBV6-5,.,TGTGCCAGCAGAACAGGGTCTTCACCCCTCCACTTT,CASRTGSSPLHF
TRBJ1-6,.,TRBV19,.,TGTGCCAGTAGTATGGATGGGGGCCAGAGCTCCTATAATTCACCCCTCCACTTT,CASSMDGGQSSYNSPLHF
TRBJ2-2,.,TRBV19,TRBD2,TGTGCCAGTAGTTCCCGAGGGCAGCGGGATCACACCGGGGAGCTGTTTTTT,CASSSRGQRDHTGELFF
TRBJ2-7,.,TRBV5-6,.,TGTGCCAGCAGCTTGGGAGGGACACCCAAGACCGAGCAGTACTTC,CASSLGGTPKTEQYF
TRBJ1-1,.,TRBV7-9,TRBD1,TGTGCCAGCAGCTTATCGGGCGGGACAGGGAAGAGGAGGGCTGAAGCTTTCTTT,CASSLSGGTGKRRAEAFF
TRBJ2-7,.,TRBV7-2,TRBD1,TGTGCCAGCAGCTTGGGGACAGGAGCCTACGAGCAGTACTTC,CASSLGTGAYEQYF